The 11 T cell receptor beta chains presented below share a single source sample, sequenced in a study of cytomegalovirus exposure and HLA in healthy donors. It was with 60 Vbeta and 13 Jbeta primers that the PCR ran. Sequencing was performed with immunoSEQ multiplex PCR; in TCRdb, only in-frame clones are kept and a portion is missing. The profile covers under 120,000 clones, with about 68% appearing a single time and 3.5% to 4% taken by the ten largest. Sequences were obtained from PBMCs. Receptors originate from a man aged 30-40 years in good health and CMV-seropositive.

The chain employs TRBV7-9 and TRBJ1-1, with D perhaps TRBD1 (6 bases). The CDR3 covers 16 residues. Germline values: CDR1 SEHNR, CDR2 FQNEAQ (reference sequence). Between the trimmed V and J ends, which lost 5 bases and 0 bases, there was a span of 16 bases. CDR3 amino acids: CASSRNRVTVNTEAFF. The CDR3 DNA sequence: TGTGCCAGCAGCCGTAACAGGGTAACGGTGAACACTGAAGCTTTCTTT. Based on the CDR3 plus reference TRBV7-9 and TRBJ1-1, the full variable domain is DTGVSQNPRHKITKRGQNVTFRCDPISEHNRLYWYRQTLGQGPEFLTYFQNEAQLEKSRLLSDRFSAERPKGSFSTLEIQRTEQGDSAMYLCASSRNRVTVNTEAFFGQGTRLTVV.

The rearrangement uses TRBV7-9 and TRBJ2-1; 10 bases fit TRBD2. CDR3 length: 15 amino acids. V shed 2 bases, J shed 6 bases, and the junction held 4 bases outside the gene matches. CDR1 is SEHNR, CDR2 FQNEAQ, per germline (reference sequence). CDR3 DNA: TGTGCCAGCAGCTTATACAGCGGGGGGGCCAATGAGCAGTTCTTC. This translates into CASSLYSGGANEQFF. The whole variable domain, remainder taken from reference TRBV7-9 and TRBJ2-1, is DTGVSQNPRHKITKRGQNVTFRCDPISEHNRLYWYRQTLGQGPEFLTYFQNEAQLEKSRLLSDRFSAERPKGSFSTLEIQRTEQGDSAMYLCASSLYSGGANEQFFGPGTRLTVL.

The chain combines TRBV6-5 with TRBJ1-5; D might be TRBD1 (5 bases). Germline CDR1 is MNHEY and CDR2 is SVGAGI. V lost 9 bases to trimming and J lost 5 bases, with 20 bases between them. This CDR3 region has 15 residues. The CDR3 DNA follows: TGTGCCAGTAAGGCCGGGACGGAGGGCGATCAGCCCCAGCATTTT. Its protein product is CASKAGTEGDQPQHF.

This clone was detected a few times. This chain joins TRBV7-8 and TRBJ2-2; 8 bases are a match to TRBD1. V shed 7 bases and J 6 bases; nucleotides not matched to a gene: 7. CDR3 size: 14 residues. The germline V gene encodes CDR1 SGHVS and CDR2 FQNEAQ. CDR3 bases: TGTGCCAGCACGCTCAGGGGGCGATCCGGGGAGCTGTTTTTT. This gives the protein CASTLRGRSGELFF.

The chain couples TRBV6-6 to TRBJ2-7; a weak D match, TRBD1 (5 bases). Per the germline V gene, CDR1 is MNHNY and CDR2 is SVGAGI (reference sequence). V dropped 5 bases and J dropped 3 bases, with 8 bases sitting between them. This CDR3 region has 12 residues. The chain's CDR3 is CASSDRDYEQYF. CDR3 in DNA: TGTGCCAGCAGTGACAGAGACTACGAGCAGTACTTC.

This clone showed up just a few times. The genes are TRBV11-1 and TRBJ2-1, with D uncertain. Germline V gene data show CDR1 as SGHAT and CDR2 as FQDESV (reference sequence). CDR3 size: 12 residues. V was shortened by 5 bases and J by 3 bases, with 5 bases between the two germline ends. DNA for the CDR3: TGTGCCAGCAGCCTCAGCTACAATGAGCAGTTCTTC. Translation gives CASSLSYNEQFF.

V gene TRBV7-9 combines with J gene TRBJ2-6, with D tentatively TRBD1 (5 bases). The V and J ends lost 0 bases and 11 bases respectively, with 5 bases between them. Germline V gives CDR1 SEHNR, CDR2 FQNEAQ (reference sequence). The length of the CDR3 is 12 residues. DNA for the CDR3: TGTGCCAGCAGCTTAGCAGGGGACGTCCTGACTTTC. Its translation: CASSLAGDVLTF.

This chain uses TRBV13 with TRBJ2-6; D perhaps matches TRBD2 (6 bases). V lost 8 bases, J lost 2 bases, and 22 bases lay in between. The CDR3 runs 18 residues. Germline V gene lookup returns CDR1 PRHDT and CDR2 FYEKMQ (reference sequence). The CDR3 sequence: CASGEAGRVLPGANVLTF. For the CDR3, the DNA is TGTGCCAGCGGGGAGGCGGGTAGGGTCCTACCTGGGGCCAACGTCCTGACTTTC.

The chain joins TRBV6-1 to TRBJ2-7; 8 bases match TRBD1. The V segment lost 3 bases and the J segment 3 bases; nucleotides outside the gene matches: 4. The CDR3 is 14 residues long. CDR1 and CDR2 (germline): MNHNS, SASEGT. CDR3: CASSERDRGYEQYF. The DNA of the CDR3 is TGTGCCAGCAGTGAGCGAGACAGGGGCTACGAGCAGTACTTC.

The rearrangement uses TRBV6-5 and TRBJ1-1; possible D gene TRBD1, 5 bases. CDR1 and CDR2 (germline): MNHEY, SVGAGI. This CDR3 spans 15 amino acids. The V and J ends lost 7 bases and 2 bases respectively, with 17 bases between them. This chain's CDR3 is CASTQHGGRNTEAFF. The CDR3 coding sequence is TGTGCCAGCACCCAGCATGGGGGGAGAAACACTGAAGCTTTCTTT.

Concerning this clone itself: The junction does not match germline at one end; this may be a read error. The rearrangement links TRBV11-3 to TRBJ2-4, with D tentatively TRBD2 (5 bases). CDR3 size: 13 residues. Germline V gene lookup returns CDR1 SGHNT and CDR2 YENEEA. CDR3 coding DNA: TGTGCCAGCAGCTTAGGAGGGAAAAACAGTCAGTACTTC. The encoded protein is CASSLGGKNSQYF.